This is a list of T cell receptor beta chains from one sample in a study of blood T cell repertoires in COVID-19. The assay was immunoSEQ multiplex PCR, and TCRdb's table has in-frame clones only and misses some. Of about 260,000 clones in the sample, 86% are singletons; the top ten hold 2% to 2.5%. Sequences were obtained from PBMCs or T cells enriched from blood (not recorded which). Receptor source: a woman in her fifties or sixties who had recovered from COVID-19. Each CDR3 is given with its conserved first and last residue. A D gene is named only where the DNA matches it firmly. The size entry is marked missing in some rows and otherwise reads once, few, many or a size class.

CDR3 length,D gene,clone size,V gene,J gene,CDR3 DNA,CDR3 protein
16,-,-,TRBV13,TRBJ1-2,TGTGCCAGCAGCTTAGCGTCGTTCGGGGTTTACTATGGCTACACCTTC,CASSLASFGVYYGYTF
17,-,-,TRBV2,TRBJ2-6,TGTGCCAGCAGTGAGGGCAGGGTCTACTCTGGGGCCAACGTCCTGACTTTC,CASSEGRVYSGANVLTF
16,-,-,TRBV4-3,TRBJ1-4,TGCGCCAGCAACCCCACAATGGGGGGTATTGGGGAAAAACTGTTTTTT,CASNPTMGGIGEKLFF
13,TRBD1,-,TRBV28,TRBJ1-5,TGTGCCAGCATTTCAGGGGGCTATCAGCCCCAGCATTTT,CASISGGYQPQHF
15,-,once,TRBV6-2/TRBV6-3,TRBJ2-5,TGTGCCAGCAGTACCCGAGGGTACCTACAAGAGACCCAGTACTTC,CASSTRGYLQETQYF
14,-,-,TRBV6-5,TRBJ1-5,TGTGCCAGCAGGGATGACACAGGCACGGGGCCCCAGCATTTT,CASRDDTGTGPQHF
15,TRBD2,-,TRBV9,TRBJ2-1,TGTGCCAGCAGCGAGGCAGGATCTAGCGGGATATTTCAGTTCTTC,CASSEAGSSGIFQFF
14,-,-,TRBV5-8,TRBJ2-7,TGTGCCAGCAGCTTGGGCGGGGGCCACTACGAGCAGTACTTC,CASSLGGGHYEQYF
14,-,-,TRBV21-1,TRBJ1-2,TGTGCCAGCAGCAAAGTAGAGGCATTGGATGGCTACACCTTC,CASSKVEALDGYTF
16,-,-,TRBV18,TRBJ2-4,TGTGCCAGCTCACCATACGGTCCGCTAGCCAAAAACATTCAGTACTTC,CASSPYGPLAKNIQYF
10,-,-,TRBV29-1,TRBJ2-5,TGCAGCGTTGTTGAGGGGGTCCAGTACTTC,CSVVEGVQYF
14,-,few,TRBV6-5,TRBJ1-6,TGTGCCAGCAGTCCGGGACACTTCAATTCACCCCTCCACTTT,CASSPGHFNSPLHF
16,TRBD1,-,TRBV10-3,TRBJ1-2,TGTGCCATCAGGCTGACAGGGGGTCGTTGGGGTGATGGCTACACCTTC,CAIRLTGGRWGDGYTF
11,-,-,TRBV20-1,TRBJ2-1,TGCAGTGCTTTTCTATACAATGAGCAGTTCTTC,CSAFLYNEQFF
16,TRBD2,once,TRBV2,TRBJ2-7,TGTGCCAGCAGTGAAGAAGGGCGGGGGGCCTCCTACGAGCAGTACTTC,CASSEEGRGASYEQYF
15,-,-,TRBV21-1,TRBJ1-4,TGTGCCAGCAGCAAACCGGAGGGCAGGTGGGAAAAACTGTTTTTT,CASSKPEGRWEKLFF
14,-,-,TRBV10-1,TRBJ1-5,TGCGCCAGCAGTCCACAAGATAGCAATCAGCCCCAGCATTTT,CASSPQDSNQPQHF
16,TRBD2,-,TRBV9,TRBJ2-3,TGTGCCAGCAGCGCAATAGCGGGGGGGCGGGCAGATACGCAGTATTTT,CASSAIAGGRADTQYF
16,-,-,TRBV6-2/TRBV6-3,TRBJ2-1,TGTGCCAGCAGTAATCCCGGGACAAGAAACTACAATGAGCAGTTCTTC,CASSNPGTRNYNEQFF
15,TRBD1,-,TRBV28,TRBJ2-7,TGTGCCAGCAGGCTCGTGGACAGGGGTAGCTACGAGCAGTACTTC,CASRLVDRGSYEQYF
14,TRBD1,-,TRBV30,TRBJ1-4,TGTGCCTGGAGTAGGGGGCTTTCTAATGAAAAACTGTTTTTT,CAWSRGLSNEKLFF
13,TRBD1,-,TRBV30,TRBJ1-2,TGTGCCTACGCGACAGGGTCGGGCTATGGCTACACCTTC,CAYATGSGYGYTF
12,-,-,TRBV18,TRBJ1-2,TGTGCCAGCTCACCAAGGACTGGTGGCTACACCTTC,CASSPRTGGYTF
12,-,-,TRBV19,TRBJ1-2,TGTGCCAGTTTGCAGCGAAACTATGGCTACACCTTC,CASLQRNYGYTF
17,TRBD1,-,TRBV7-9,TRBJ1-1,TGTGCCAGCAGCTTACCCGAAAAGGACAGGAATACGCCTGAAGCTTTCTTT,CASSLPEKDRNTPEAFF
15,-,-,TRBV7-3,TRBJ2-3,TGTGCCAGCAGCCGATTACCAGGGGCTGCAGATACGCAGTATTTT,CASSRLPGAADTQYF
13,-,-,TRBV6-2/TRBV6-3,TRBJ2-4,TGTGCCAGCAGTTACACTTCCAAAAACATTCAGTACTTC,CASSYTSKNIQYF